This T cell receptor (beta chain) came from a study of cytotoxic CD8 clonotypes in ibrutinib-treated CLL (dated by TCRdb to 2020 to 2022). A note on the overall study: The cohort included roughly 15 treatment-naive and 11 to 12 relapsed/refractory patients; about 17 were IGHV unmutated. On average, each sample had about 250,000 productive templates and approximately 100,000 productive rearrangements. Partial responses were observed in approximately 24 patients and complete responses in 2; after a median follow-up of around 68 months, remission was maintained in approximately 14 patients and progression was observed in some twelve. Response samples were taken after a median of around 13 months on treatment, ranging from 6 to 36 months. Every remission and progressive disease sample was obtained while ibrutinib was still being received by the patients. Cryopreserved peripheral blood mononuclear cells were collected before treatment, at response, and at either disease progression or sustained remission. Longitudinal samples were obtainable from about 30% of the roughly 86 participants in the trial. Overall results and qualifications from the work: Baseline clonality exceeded that of age-matched healthy donors and correlated strongly with circulating CD8+ T-cell counts. Sustained-remission and progressing patients did not have matched sampling times, and lymph node repertoires were not examined. Clonality increased at ibrutinib response, stayed stable in sustained remission, and fell back toward baseline at progression. Public clonotypes were found to be uncommon and were observed to contract or remain stable during treatment; the increase in clonality was shown to reflect expansion of private clonotypes at ibrutinib response.

In light of the paper, this sample's time point label describes: approximately 11 months on ibrutinib. Around 1.8 micrograms of genomic DNA were extracted from cryopreserved PBMCs for TCR beta library preparation. Longitudinal blood samples from CLL patients receiving ibrutinib monotherapy were subjected to high-throughput TCR beta sequencing. Patients were enrolled in a phase 2 open-label single-center ibrutinib monotherapy trial. The goal of deep resolution MiSeq sequencing was a depth between 1 in 1 million and 1 in 200,000 T cells, and coverage averaged 10x per clonotype. TCR beta libraries were generated with the immunoSEQ hsTCRB Kit. In the paper's pipeline: The data were analyzed with ImmunoSEQ Analyzer and ImmunoSEQ Data Assistant, and V, D and J gene assignments followed IMGT definitions. Clonality, with values ranging from 0 to 1, was calculated as one minus the normalized Shannon entropy of productive rearrangement frequencies. Only overrepresented clonotypes making up at least 0.05% of each patient's repertoire were included in the public clonotype analysis. Some 13 age-matched healthy donor repertoires from immuneACCESS served as clonality controls. What TCRdb holds here is the immuneACCESS table cut down to in-frame rearrangements. Part of the clones is not present; checked against another copy, under half of the missing clones reflect an unresolved V gene, and the others are unexplained. D and trimming were read from the DNA, whereas the V and J calls and clone size are those reported in that table. The sample yields approximately 48,000 clones; roughly 50% were counted once. The ten most abundant clones make up approximately 32% of the sample.

V and J lose 3 bases and 4 bases, and a span of 16 bases separates them. As encoded in the germline V gene, CDR1 is SGHRS while CDR2 is YFSETQ. The CDR3, cysteine through phenylalanine, is 16 amino acids long. This entry keeps only the CDR3 DNA: 48 bases, framed from base 1. As concerns this clone: What antigen it recognizes has not been identified. Base qualities are not provided; no much larger clone lies one nucleotide away.

Sequenced material: PBMCs, taken after 12 months of ibrutinib treatment. The receptor was derived from a human donor with chronic lymphocytic leukemia. This chain is built from TRBV5-1 and TRBJ2-2; the best D guess is TRBD1, with 6 bases matching. The DNA sequence reads TGCGCCAGCAGCTCCGGGACACTCGCCGCCACCGGGGAGCTGTTTTTT. It encodes CASSSGTLAATGELFF.